This T cell receptor beta chain was documented in a study of T cell repertoires in ileal Crohn's disease. Study in general: About half of patients got postoperative therapy: about a dozen thiopurines, approximately 17 anti-TNF.

Concerning this clone itself: Antigen: not known.

Sample time point: neoterminal ileum biopsy at postoperative endoscopy, about 6 months after surgery. Trimming took off 4 bases at V and 4 bases at J, with 14 bases between the two ends. Germline lookup yields CDR1 SGHRS and CDR2 YFSETQ. CDR3 length: 14 amino acids. Study conclusions and caveats: All patients with clonality above 26.8% had endoscopic recurrence.

The assay was immunoSEQ multiplex PCR, and TCRdb's table has in-frame clones only and misses some. Found here are about 7,400 clones, around 74% of them singletons; the top ten hold less than 8.5%. Sequencing was performed on ileal tissue. The source of this sequence is an adult with Crohn's disease. The V gene is TRBV5-1, the J gene TRBJ1-2; TRBD1 is a possible D gene (6 bases). CDR3 coding DNA: TGCGCCAGCAGCACCAGGGGTGGGGTCTATGGCTACACCTTC. Translating it yields CASSTRGGVYGYTF.